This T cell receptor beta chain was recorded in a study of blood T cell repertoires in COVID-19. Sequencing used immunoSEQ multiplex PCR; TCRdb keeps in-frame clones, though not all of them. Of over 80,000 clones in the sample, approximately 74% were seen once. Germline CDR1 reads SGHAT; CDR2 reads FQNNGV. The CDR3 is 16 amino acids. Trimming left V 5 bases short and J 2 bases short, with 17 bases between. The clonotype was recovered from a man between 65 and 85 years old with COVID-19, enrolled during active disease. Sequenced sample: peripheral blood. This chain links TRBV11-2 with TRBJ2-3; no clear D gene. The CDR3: CASSPRLTTNTDTQYF. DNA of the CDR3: TGTGCCAGCAGCCCGCGGCTCACCACGAACACAGATACGCAGTATTTT. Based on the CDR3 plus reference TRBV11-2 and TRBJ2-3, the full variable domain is EAGVAQSPRYKIIEKRQSVAFWCNPISGHATLYWYQQILGQGPKLLIQFQNNGVVDDSQLPKDRFSAERLKGVDSTLKIQPAKLEDSAVYLCASSPRLTTNTDTQYFGPGTRLTVL.